This entry lists 26 T cell receptor beta chains sequenced from one sample in a study of tumor-infiltrating lymphocytes in primary liver carcinoma. Without any cell sorting, roughly 20-32 mg of bulk tissue yielded co-extracted RNA and DNA. With around 500 ng total RNA as template and a constant-region primer, TCR beta cDNA was made. Libraries of TCR beta came from three nested multiplex PCR rounds with slightly modified ARM-PCR. Two initial PCR rounds of approximately 10 cycles each paired TRBV1-TRBV30 forward primers with a C-beta reverse primer. Via MiXCR, TCRdb re-called the multiplex PCR reads, giving one row per CDR3 protein. The sample consists of around 47,000 distinct CDR3 sequences, approximately 73% of them appearing once. Specimen: liver tumor tissue from sampling region 2. Noted subset: tumor region T2, inferior pole. Every receptor here comes from a man in his forties with primary liver carcinoma and hepatitis B virus infection.

As for this clonotype: Mismatch with germline at one junction end may stem from a read error. The gene calls are TRBV10-3 and TRBJ2-7; D is possibly TRBD2 (6 bases). This CDR3 contains 13 residues. The germline gives CDR1 ENHRY, CDR2 SYGVKD. The CDR3 protein is CAMSGPGKHEQCF. The CDR3 DNA follows: TGTGCCATGAGCGGGCCGGGGAAGCACGAGCAGTGCTTC.

The table lists this clonotype with many counts. The J gene is TRBJ2-5, the V gene TRBV5-1; maybe TRBD1 (5 bases). The CDR3 is 15 amino acids. Trimming pared 1 base from V and 3 bases from J, leaving 13 bases between. Germline values: CDR1 SGHRS, CDR2 YFSETQ. CDR3 residues: CASSLYQGQEETQYF. As DNA, the CDR3 is TGCGCCAGCAGCTTGTATCAGGGCCAGGAAGAGACCCAGTACTTC.

By share, this clonotype counts as medium-sized. The rearrangement uses TRBV5-6 and TRBJ2-5, with D unclear. V was shortened by 2 bases and J by 7 bases, with 6 bases between the two germline ends. The germline CDR1 and CDR2 sequences are SGHDT and YYEEEE. This CDR3 is built from 11 residues. This CDR3 is CASSFLGTQYF. The CDR3 DNA reads as TGTGCCAGCAGCTTCCTGGGGACCCAGTACTTC.

This clonotype was counted at least ten times. The DNA of the CDR3 is TGTGCCACTAAGGGACAGGGTGGCAATGAGCAGTTCTTC. This codes for CATKGQGGNEQFF. The chain joins TRBV24-1 to TRBJ2-1; 9 nucleotides align to TRBD1. Germline CDR1 KGHDR, CDR2 SFDVKD. The junction had 6 bases not matched to a gene; V was cut back by 10 bases and J by 6 bases. The CDR3 is 13 amino acids.

V usage is TRBV5-1 and J usage is TRBJ2-2; 7 bases are a match to TRBD1. With 3 bases clipped from V and 7 bases from J, the junction kept 9 bases outside the gene matches. CDR3 length: 15 residues. Germline loops: CDR1 SGHRS, CDR2 YFSETQ. This CDR3 reads CASSYSPGDSGELFF. The CDR3 DNA follows: TGCGCCAGCAGCTACTCTCCAGGGGACAGCGGGGAGCTGTTTTTT. Together with reference TRBV5-1 and TRBJ2-2, the CDR3 gives the full variable domain: KAGVTQTPRYLIKTRGQQVTLSCSPISGHRSVSWYQQTPGQGLQFLFEYFSETQRNKGNFPGRFSGRQFSNSRSEMNVSTLELGDSALYLCASSYSPGDSGELFFGEGSRLTVL.

In this sample, this clonotype turned up once. One junction end disagrees with the germline gene, perhaps due to a read error. DNA for the CDR3: TGTGCCATCAGTTTAGCAGGGACTGAGAAACTGTTTTTT. The encoded protein is CAISLAGTEKLFF. V is TRBV12-3 or TRBV12-4 and J is TRBJ1-4, with D possibly TRBD1 on 5 matching bases. This CDR3 has 13 residues.

This chain connects TRBV28 to TRBJ1-2; 7 bases are shared with TRBD1. Germline V gene sequence: CDR1 MDHEN, CDR2 SYDVKM. This CDR3 region has 13 residues. With V trimmed by 8 bases and J by 5 bases, 8 bases remained unmatched. Here the CDR3 DNA reads TGTGCCAGCGGCCCGGCGGGACAGTATGGCTACACCTTC. Translated: CASGPAGQYGYTF.

This clonotype has just one count. The rearrangement joins TRBV7-9 to TRBJ2-3; D ambiguous. From germline, CDR1 is SEHNR and CDR2 FQNEAQ (reference sequence). Trimming cost V 5 bases and J 7 bases, with 10 bases left between them. The CDR3 is made up of 12 amino acids. For the CDR3, the DNA is TGTGCCAGCAGCCTCCTGGTGAATACGCAGTATTTT. It translates to CASSLLVNTQYF.

About this clonotype: One end of the junction does not line up with germline, which may come from a read error. The rearrangement uses TRBV6-6 and TRBJ1-5; D possibly corresponds to TRBD1 (6 bases). CDR1 is MNHNY and CDR2 is SVGAGI in the germline V gene (reference sequence). The CDR3 is made up of 14 amino acids. CDR3 sequence: CASSRRGENQSQHF. CDR3 nucleotides: TGTGCTAGCAGTCGCAGGGGAGAGAATCAGTCCCAGCATTTT.

The chain joins TRBV12-3 or TRBV12-4 to TRBJ2-7; D possibly corresponds to TRBD1 (6 bases). With 7 bases removed from V and 5 bases from J, the gap between germline ends came to 18 bases. The CDR3 covers 14 residues. The CDR3 DNA reads TGTGCCAGCACCCCAGGGACAAAAAAACACGAGCAGTACTTC. This gives the protein CASTPGTKKHEQYF.

This clonotype occurred a few times. At one boundary the junction diverges from the germline segment, which might be a read error. The chain uses TRBV5-5 and TRBJ2-3; a weak D match, TRBD1 (6 bases). The CDR3 consists of 16 residues. Germline CDR1 SGHKS, CDR2 YYEKEE (reference sequence). CDR3 bases: TGTACCAGCAGCGATGGGGACAAGGGGATGGCAGATACGCAGTATTTT. Translation: CTSSDGDKGMADTQYF.

This clonotype was counted at least ten times. The chain joins TRBV10-3 to TRBJ1-5; D perhaps matches TRBD1 (5 bases). The CDR3 is 15 residues long. The V gene lost 10 bases and the J gene lost 2 bases, with 18 bases spanning the gap. Germline assignment: CDR1 ENHRY and CDR2 SYGVKD. The chain's CDR3 is CASRSGLEGNQPQHF. CDR3 in DNA: TGTGCCAGTCGTTCAGGGTTGGAGGGCAATCAGCCCCAGCATTTT.

Details on this clonotype: One junction end disagrees with the germline gene, perhaps due to a read error. The V call is TRBV11-2, the J call TRBJ2-1, with TRBD2 matching 9 bases. The CDR3 covers 16 residues. The germline V gene encodes CDR1 SGHAT and CDR2 FQNNGV. Here the CDR3 reads CAGSPPRTSAYNVQFF. The CDR3, as DNA: TGTGCCGGCAGCCCTCCCCGGACTAGCGCCTATAATGTGCAGTTCTTC.

There are a few counts of this clonotype. The junction shows a germline mismatch at one end, possibly a read error. The chain links TRBV4-3 to TRBJ2-3; 14 positions match TRBD2. This CDR3 has 20 amino acids. CDR1 is LGHNA, CDR2 YSLEER, per germline. The CDR3 is CASSQDLPSGTSGRADMQYF. The CDR3 DNA sequence: TGCGCTAGCAGCCAAGATCTTCCATCCGGGACTAGCGGGAGAGCAGATATGCAGTATTTT.

The J gene is TRBJ1-4, the V gene TRBV20-1, with D tentatively TRBD1 (6 bases). The CDR3 runs to 14 residues. V dropped 0 bases and J dropped 8 bases, with 13 bases sitting between them. Germline CDR1 is DFQATT and CDR2 is SNEGSKA (reference sequence). The CDR3 is CSARDSRGLEKLFF. The CDR3 DNA sequence: TGCAGTGCTAGAGATAGCCGGGGGCTGGAAAAACTGTTTTTT.

The V gene is TRBV28, the J gene TRBJ2-7; tentatively, D is TRBD2 (5 bases). The CDR3 length is 15 residues. V was pared by 6 bases and J by 6 bases, with 21 bases between. The germline CDR1 and CDR2 sequences are MDHEN and SYDVKM. The CDR3 loop is CASSSSSEGGGEQYF. CDR3 sequence (DNA): TGTGCCAGCAGCTCCTCTTCTGAGGGCGGAGGCGAGCAGTACTTC.

The gene calls are TRBV5-1 and TRBJ2-1; 7 bases are a match to TRBD2. The germline CDR1 and CDR2 sequences are SGHRS and YFSETQ. This CDR3 is built from 19 residues. V shed 1 base and J 2 bases; nucleotides not matched to a gene: 15. Written as DNA, the CDR3 is TGCGCCAGCAGCTTGCGAGAAGGGAATAGGGGAGGGGCCTACAATGAGCAGTTCTTC. It yields the protein CASSLREGNRGGAYNEQFF.

Of note for this clonotype: One end of the junction fails to match germline, which may point to a read error. The V call is TRBV5-6, the J call TRBJ2-7; D is unclear. CDR3 length: 13 amino acids. The germline V gene has CDR1 SGHDT and CDR2 YYEEEE. The CDR3 DNA sequence: TGTGCCGGCAGCTTGTCGGGTGCCCGTGAGCAATACTTC. Protein product: CAGSLSGAREQYF.

V gene TRBV10-2 combines with J gene TRBJ2-4; no definite D call. Trimming took 5 bases from V and 11 from J, leaving 13 bases between them. The CDR3 is 12 amino acids. CDR1 WSHSY and CDR2 SAAADI come from the germline V gene. CDR3 sequence reads: CASSHSKDVQYF. As DNA, the CDR3 is TGCGCCAGCAGTCATAGTAAGGACGTTCAGTACTTC.

For this clonotype: A junction boundary mismatches the germline segment, possibly from a read error. The chain combines TRBV6-1 with TRBJ1-5; D not certain. Germline CDR1 is MNHNS and CDR2 is SASEGT. This CDR3 contains 14 residues. CDR3 nucleotide sequence: TGTGCTAGCTGTGAGGCGAGGGAAAAGGCGCCCCAGCACTTT. Translating gives CASCEAREKAPQHF.

To note about this clonotype: One base away lies a much larger clone, so this may be a sequencing read error. The genes are TRBV2 and TRBJ1-5; TRBD1 agrees at 9 bases. There are 14 residues in the CDR3. Germline loops: CDR1 SNHLY, CDR2 FYNNEI. The trim removed 3 bases at V and 6 bases at J, leaving 3 bases unmatched. The CDR3: CASSETGGIQPQHF. The CDR3 DNA reads as TGTGCCAGCAGTGAGACAGGGGGTATTCAGCCCCAGCATTTT.

Worth noting for this clonotype: No conserved phenylalanine or tryptophan is present at the end of the CDR3, so a read error is the likely explanation. V is TRBV12-3 or TRBV12-4 and J is TRBJ1-4; D unclear. CDR3 length: 13 residues. Here the CDR3 reads CASSWGNMEILFI. Here the CDR3 DNA reads TGTGCCAGCAGTTGGGGAAACATGGAAATACTGTTTATT.

A note on this clonotype: An end of the junction does not agree with germline; a read error may underlie this. The V gene is TRBV6-6, the J gene TRBJ1-1; TRBD1 agrees at 11 bases. The CDR3 runs 12 residues. Germline V CDR1 and CDR2: MNHNY, SVGAGI (reference sequence). As DNA, the CDR3 is TGTGCCAGCTGTTACTCAGGACAGGGGGCTATCTTT. Its protein is CASCYSGQGAIF.

The chain recombines TRBV6-2 or TRBV6-3 with TRBJ2-1; no clear D gene. V gave up 10 bases and J gave up 2 bases, with 18 bases separating them. Germline CDR1 is MNHEY and CDR2 is SVGEGT. The CDR3 extends over 15 amino acids. CDR3 region: CAIRLPQTPYNEQFF. The CDR3, as DNA: TGTGCCATCAGGTTGCCTCAAACGCCCTACAATGAGCAGTTCTTC.

A note on this clonotype: At one end the junction does not follow the germline gene, possibly because of a read error. This sequence joins TRBV4-3 and TRBJ1-2, with D unresolved. The CDR3 runs 15 residues. Looked up from germline, CDR1 is LGHNA and CDR2 is YSLEER. CDR3 residues: CASSQEQHSNCGYTF. The CDR3 region has the DNA TGCGCCAGCAGCCAAGAACAGCACTCAAACTGTGGCTACACCTTC.

V and J are TRBV4-2 and TRBJ2-2; a possible D gene is TRBD2 (6 bases). Deletions cut 3 bases from V and 14 bases from J, with 16 bases between. Germline CDR1 reads LGHNA; CDR2 reads YNFKEQ. This CDR3 is built from 13 residues. The CDR3 bases are TGTGCCAGCAGCCACGCGGGGTCCGTGGAACTGTTTTTT. Its translation is CASSHAGSVELFF.